Only a few counts were recorded for the clone carrying this TCR beta chain. Its antigen remains unidentified. V lost 4 bases and J lost 9; bases outside the gene matches: 7. Germline V gives CDR1 SGHRS, CDR2 YFSETQ. The CDR3 totals 14 residues. TCRdb passed the RT-PCR reads through MiXCR, listing each CDR3 protein once. The sample includes 290,000 or so distinct CDR3 sequences, about 20% of them seen just once. This record belongs to a study of response to subunit inactivated influenza vaccine. Regarding the study as a whole: Few additional T cells are recruited per seasonal influenza vaccination, authors suggested.

This rearrangement joins TRBV5-1 to TRBJ2-1, with TRBD2 matching over 10 bases. This sample comprised PBMCs from blood, obtained approximately 22 months after vaccination. The sequence was collected from a man aged 45 to 70 who received an inactivated influenza vaccine. CDR3 amino acids: CASSPVAGGIEQFF. The CDR3, as DNA: TGCGCCAGCAGCCCGGTAGCGGGGGGTATTGAGCAGTTCTTC.